A single sample is the source of the 9 T cell receptor beta chains below, sequenced in a study of response to subunit inactivated influenza vaccine. A single record per CDR3 protein comes from TCRdb applying MiXCR to the RT-PCR reads. The sample includes around 200,000 distinct CDR3 sequences, 9.2% of them seen just once. The sequences come from non-naive T cells sorted from PBMCs, collected on the day of vaccination. These receptors all stem from a man aged 45-65 years who received an inactivated influenza vaccine.

At least ten counts were recorded for this clonotype. The V and J genes are TRBV10-3 and TRBJ1-1; no definite D call. Germline V gives CDR1 ENHRY, CDR2 SYGVKD. The V end was cut by 10 bases, the J end by 3 bases, with 15 bases between. The CDR3 extends over 13 amino acids. As DNA, the CDR3 is TGTGCCACCCGGACGGCAAAGGACACTGAAGCTTTCTTT. It encodes CATRTAKDTEAFF.

This clonotype was seen more than once but under ten times. The J gene is TRBJ1-5, the V gene TRBV12-3 or TRBV12-4; D may be TRBD1 (5 bases). The CDR3 consists of 12 residues. V lost 3 bases and J 6 bases, leaving 6 bases between the germline ends. The CDR3 region has the DNA TGTGCCAGCAGTTTTCAGGGTCAGCCCCAGCATTTT. Protein product: CASSFQGQPQHF.

The chain combines TRBV10-3 with TRBJ2-2, with a weak D call TRBD1 (5 bases). The CDR3 totals 14 residues. Germline V gene lookup returns CDR1 ENHRY and CDR2 SYGVKD. Trimming removed 8 bases from V and 7 bases from J, with 17 bases in between. CDR3 sequence (DNA): TGTGCCATCTCCAGGGCGGAATTTGGCGGGGAGCTGTTTTTT. Amino acid sequence: CAISRAEFGGELFF.

There are a few counts of this clonotype. This rearrangement joins TRBV28 to TRBJ2-1, with D unresolved. CDR1 is MDHEN, CDR2 SYDVKM, per germline. Trimming left V 2 bases short and J 13 bases short, with 12 bases between. This CDR3 has 12 residues. CDR3 nucleotides: TGTGCCAGCAGTTTACCAAAGACCGTACAGTTCTTC. Its protein is CASSLPKTVQFF.

This clonotype was found many times. This chain connects TRBV7-2 to TRBJ2-1; D is unresolved. The V gene lost 6 bases and the J gene lost 4 bases, with 13 bases spanning the gap. CDR1 SGHTA and CDR2 FQGNSA come from the germline V gene. The CDR3 extends over 14 amino acids. As DNA, the CDR3 is TGTGCCAGCAGGAATCTGGCGGTGTACAATGAGCAGTTCTTC. This sequence encodes CASRNLAVYNEQFF.

The J gene is TRBJ2-1, the V gene TRBV7-2; 13 nucleotides agree with TRBD2. Per the germline V gene, CDR1 is SGHTA and CDR2 is FQGNSA. V gave up 1 base and J gave up 6 bases; unmatched junction bases: 0. The CDR3 totals 15 residues. The CDR3 nucleotides are TGTGCCAGCAGCTTAGGGACTAGCGGGGGCAATGAGCAGTTCTTC. Translating gives CASSLGTSGGNEQFF.

This clonotype occurred a few times. The genes are TRBV7-6 and TRBJ2-1, with D perhaps matching TRBD1 or TRBD2 (5 bases each). CDR3 length: 14 amino acids. The V and J ends lost 6 bases and 6 bases respectively, with 15 bases between them. Germline-derived CDR1 and CDR2 are SGHVS and FNYEAQ. The CDR3 here is CASRGVGQLNEQFF. The CDR3 DNA reads as TGTGCCAGCAGGGGGGTCGGCCAGCTCAATGAGCAGTTCTTC. Full variable domain (rest looked up from reference TRBV7-6 and TRBJ2-1): GAGVSQSPRYKVTKRGQDVALRCDPISGHVSLYWYRQALGQGPEFLTYFNYEAQQDKSGLPNDRFSAERPEGSISTLTIQRTEQRDSAMYRCASRGVGQLNEQFFGPGTRLTVL.

This clonotype was found a few times. The J gene is TRBJ1-1, the V gene TRBV7-4; 12 bases agree with TRBD1. There are 17 residues in the CDR3. From germline, CDR1 is SGHVT and CDR2 SQSDAQ. Trimming took 5 bases from V and 2 from J; bases not matched to a gene: 9. CDR3 region: CASSTGQGANSNTEAFF. As DNA, the CDR3 is TGTGCCAGCAGCACGGGACAGGGGGCGAATAGTAACACTGAAGCTTTCTTT.

There are many counts of this clonotype. This chain connects TRBV4-2 to TRBJ2-5; 11 positions agree with TRBD2. The CDR3 has 17 residues. Germline CDR1 is LGHNA and CDR2 is YNFKEQ. The V segment lost 3 bases and the J segment 0 bases; nucleotides outside the gene matches: 6. The CDR3 coding sequence is TGTGCCAGCAGCCAGAATCCGGGACTAGCGGACCAAGAGACCCAGTACTTC. It codes for CASSQNPGLADQETQYF.